This entry is about one TCR beta chain. Its matching antigen is unknown. V lost 5 bases and J lost 8; bases outside the gene matches: 19. The germline V gene encodes CDR1 MDHEN and CDR2 SYDVKM. CDR3 length: 17 amino acids. These data belong to a study of T cell repertoires in cytomegalovirus infection. For the study at large: Public TCR beta signature analysis indicated the presence of both CMV infection and matching HLA type.

Findings and caveats of the study: CMV carriers with the relevant HLA were identified by cumulative public TCR beta family frequency. The response measured ex vivo was dominated by TCR beta clonotypes (HLA-C-restricted and CMV-specific).

TCRdb processed the reads anew with MiXCR; each CDR3 protein has one entry. This sample has approximately 700,000 distinct CDR3 sequences, with roughly a third found just once. The source of this sequence is a human donor in good health (CMV status not recorded). Some clones in this sample may be carry-over from other donors' samples. The J gene is TRBJ1-2, the V gene TRBV28; 8 bases are shared with TRBD1. Material for sequencing was PBMCs. This chain's CDR3 is CASSLRQLDRGRYGYTF. In DNA form, the CDR3 reads TGTGCCAGCAGTCTCCGTCAACTCGACAGGGGAAGGTACGGCTACACCTTC.